These 5 T cell receptor beta chains came from one sample sequenced in a study of T cells after posttransplantation cyclophosphamide. Method: immunoSEQ multiplex PCR; TCRdb's copy keeps in-frame clones and lacks some. The sample holds some 46,000 clones, and no clone turns up only once. Material for sequencing was PBMCs. These receptors came from a man aged 35 to 55 in good health, CMV-negative, and a related stem cell transplant donor.

This clone was detected many times. In nucleotides, the CDR3 is TGCGCCAGCAGCTTGGCCTCTGCAGGGAACACTGAAGCTTTCTTT. The encoded protein is CASSLASAGNTEAFF. The V and J genes are TRBV5-1 and TRBJ1-1; D not certain. Germline lookup yields CDR1 SGHRS and CDR2 YFSETQ. Deletions cut 0 bases from V and 1 base from J, with 10 bases between. The CDR3 sequence is 15 residues long.

This clone was observed a few times. The chain couples TRBV9 to TRBJ1-6; TRBD1 is a possible D gene (6 bases). The CDR3 has 14 residues. With 1 base removed from V and 8 bases from J, the gap between germline ends came to 10 bases. Germline values: CDR1 SGDLS, CDR2 YYNGEE. The CDR3 DNA sequence: TGTGCCAGCAGCGTATTGGGGGCGGATTCACCCCTCCACTTT. It encodes CASSVLGADSPLHF. Full variable domain (rest looked up from reference TRBV9 and TRBJ1-6): DSGVTQTPKHLITATGQRVTLRCSPRSGDLSVYWYQQSLDQGLQFLIQYYNGEERAKGNILERFSAQQFPDLHSELNLSSLELGDSALYFCASSVLGADSPLHFGNGTRLTVT.

Worth noting for this clone: Other nucleotide sequences from this sample produce the same CDR3. V and J are TRBV6-6 and TRBJ2-1, with D maybe TRBD2 (5 bases). The CDR3 loop spans 16 amino acids. Germline loops: CDR1 MNHNY, CDR2 SVGAGI (reference sequence). Trimming took 3 bases from V and 9 from J, leaving 21 bases between them. CDR3 protein: CASSYVPASSSTEQFF. The CDR3 region has the DNA TGTGCCAGCAGTTATGTTCCCGCATCTAGCTCTACTGAGCAGTTCTTC.

This clone was seen at least ten times. The chain links TRBV10-3 to TRBJ2-3, with 13 bases that match TRBD2. Germline V gene sequence: CDR1 ENHRY, CDR2 SYGVKD. Trimming cost V 6 bases and J 4 bases; bases outside gene matches: 7. The CDR3 covers 16 residues. CDR3 protein: CAISRTSGGESDTQYF. The CDR3 coding sequence is TGTGCCATCAGCAGAACTAGCGGGGGGGAATCAGATACGCAGTATTTT.

This clone was detected many times. The V gene is TRBV18, the J gene TRBJ2-1; tentative D call: TRBD2 (5 bases). The CDR3 spans 13 residues. Per the germline V gene, CDR1 is KGHSH and CDR2 is LQKENI. The germline V and J ends were trimmed by 6 bases and 9 bases, with 15 bases remaining between them. CDR3 in amino acids: CASSTTAASEQFF. CDR3 in DNA: TGTGCCAGCTCCACCACAGCGGCTAGTGAGCAGTTCTTC.